This TCR beta chain was obtained from a study of cytomegalovirus exposure and HLA in healthy donors. The PCR contained 60 Vbeta and 13 Jbeta primers. In the study's own analysis: Later analysis identified approximately 80 million unique TCR beta chains, around 10 million shared. The protocol was immunoSEQ multiplex PCR, while the TCRdb copy is restricted to in-frame clones and leaves out a portion. The V and J calls and the clone size are those of that table, but D and trimming were determined from the DNA. Among over 120,000 clones listed, approximately 80% were seen once. CDR3 length equals 15 residues. CDR1 is MNHNS and CDR2 is SASEGT in the germline V gene. V gave up 6 bases and J gave up 7 bases; unmatched junction bases: 10. Comment on this clone: Antigen specificity is unknown.

Study observations and caveats: The study assumed roughly uniform donor sequencing depth for presence/absence analyses.

The source material was PBMCs. This rearrangement joins TRBV6-1 to TRBJ2-4, with 9 nucleotides matching TRBD1. This TCR was recovered from a man in his fifties in good health and CMV-seronegative. The CDR3 loop reads CASSVIAGTGNIQYF. CDR3 DNA: TGTGCCAGCAGCGTTATTGCCGGGACAGGGAACATTCAGTACTTC.